These T cell receptor beta chains were read from a single sample in a study of blood T cell repertoires in COVID-19. Assay: immunoSEQ multiplex PCR; the TCRdb copy retains only in-frame clones and omits some. The sample yields approximately 170,000 clones, less than 80% seen once. Sequencing was done on a sample of peripheral blood. The receptors originated from a woman between 50 and 59 years old with acute or convalescent COVID-19. The CDR3 runs from the conserved cysteine through the conserved F or W. The D gene is left open where the match is weak. Clone size appears in some rows only: once, few, many, or a class for an expanded clone.

J: TRBJ1-6; size: .; D: .; V: TRBV7-9; DNA: TGTGCCAGCAGCCTGACAGGATTCTATAATTCACCCCTCCACTTT; CDR3: CASSLTGFYNSPLHF
J: TRBJ2-7; size: once; D: .; V: TRBV9; DNA: TGTGCCAGCAGTCCCCAACTGGTTCTAGAGCAGTACTTC; CDR3: CASSPQLVLEQYF
J: TRBJ1-2; size: .; D: .; V: TRBV19; DNA: TGTGCCAGTAGTATGAGGGCGCAAGGCTACACCTTC; CDR3: CASSMRAQGYTF
J: TRBJ2-7; size: few; D: TRBD2; V: TRBV7-2; DNA: TGTGCCAGCAGCTTAGAACTAGCGGGACTCCTCTCTTCCTACGAGCAGTACTTC; CDR3: CASSLELAGLLSSYEQYF
J: TRBJ2-3; size: .; D: TRBD2; V: TRBV11-2; DNA: TGTGCCAGCAGCTCGGGACTAGCGGGGGCGGATACGCAGTATTTT; CDR3: CASSSGLAGADTQYF
J: TRBJ2-7; size: .; D: .; V: TRBV30; DNA: TGTGCCTGGAGCGATCAGAGGGCCCGCGAGCAGTACTTC; CDR3: CAWSDQRAREQYF
J: TRBJ2-3; size: .; D: TRBD1; V: TRBV24-1; DNA: TGTGCCACCAGTGACTTAAGGACAGGGAAAGGAGATACGCAGTATTTT; CDR3: CATSDLRTGKGDTQYF
J: TRBJ1-3; size: few; D: TRBD1; V: TRBV12-5; DNA: TGTGCTAGTGGTTTGCCCCCATCAGGGGGAACCGCGGGAAACACCATATATTTT; CDR3: CASGLPPSGGTAGNTIYF
J: TRBJ1-4; size: .; D: .; V: TRBV19; DNA: TGTGCCAGTAATTCGAGATCCCGGGGGAATGAAAAACTGTTTTTT; CDR3: CASNSRSRGNEKLFF
J: TRBJ2-7; size: .; D: .; V: TRBV7-9; DNA: TGTGCCAGCAGCCGGTCCTTCGCGTCTCCCTACGAGCAGTACTTC; CDR3: CASSRSFASPYEQYF
J: TRBJ1-5; size: .; D: TRBD1; V: TRBV6-5; DNA: TGTGCCAGCAGGACCGGGACAGTTAATCAGCCCCAGCATTTT; CDR3: CASRTGTVNQPQHF
J: TRBJ2-7; size: .; D: .; V: TRBV6-5; DNA: TGTGCCAGCAGCTCCGTCGGGGTTTTCTACGAGCAGTACTTC; CDR3: CASSSVGVFYEQYF
J: TRBJ2-7; size: .; D: TRBD2; V: TRBV6-6; DNA: TGTGCCAGCAGTTACTCGACAGCGGGGTCCTCCTACGAGCAGTACTTC; CDR3: CASSYSTAGSSYEQYF
J: TRBJ2-2; size: few; D: TRBD2; V: TRBV28; DNA: TGTGCCAGCAGTCGTTGGACTAGCGGGGACACCGGGGAGCTGTTTTTT; CDR3: CASSRWTSGDTGELFF
J: TRBJ1-6; size: .; D: TRBD1; V: TRBV5-5; DNA: TGTGCCAGCAGCCCAGGACAGGGAAGGAGCTCCTATAATTCACCCCTCCACTTT; CDR3: CASSPGQGRSSYNSPLHF
J: TRBJ2-7; size: .; D: .; V: TRBV21-1; DNA: TGTGCCAGCTCCGGGACTAGCGGGGGGGCCGCCCACTCCGGCGAGCAGTACTTC; CDR3: CASSGTSGGAAHSGEQYF
J: TRBJ2-5; size: .; D: .; V: TRBV2; DNA: TGTGCCAGCAGTGAAAACAGGGCTGGAGAGACCCAGTACTTC; CDR3: CASSENRAGETQYF
J: TRBJ2-7; size: .; D: .; V: TRBV18; DNA: TGTGCCAGCTCACCACCGATGGGGGCTGGCTACGAGCAGTACTTC; CDR3: CASSPPMGAGYEQYF
J: TRBJ2-7; size: few; D: .; V: TRBV4-2; DNA: TGTGCCAGCAGTCAAGACTATGCCTACGAGCAGTACTTC; CDR3: CASSQDYAYEQYF
J: TRBJ1-5; size: .; D: .; V: TRBV19; DNA: TGTGCCAGTAGTATCCGGGTCAGTCAGCCCCAGCATTTT; CDR3: CASSIRVSQPQHF
J: TRBJ1-4; size: .; D: .; V: TRBV7-9; DNA: TGTGCCAGCAGCTTGGAGACAGCAACTAATGAAAAACTGTTTTTT; CDR3: CASSLETATNEKLFF
J: TRBJ1-5; size: .; D: TRBD1; V: TRBV6-5; DNA: TGTGCCAGCAACTACAGGGGTCAGCCCCAGCATTTT; CDR3: CASNYRGQPQHF
J: TRBJ1-5; size: .; D: TRBD1; V: TRBV7-2; DNA: TGTGCCAGCAGCTCCCCTGAGGGGGCAGGCAATCAGCCCCAGCATTTT; CDR3: CASSSPEGAGNQPQHF
J: TRBJ1-2; size: .; D: TRBD1; V: TRBV2; DNA: TGTGCCAGCAGTGGACCGGGACAGATTAACTATGGCTACACCTTC; CDR3: CASSGPGQINYGYTF
J: TRBJ1-5; size: .; D: .; V: TRBV7-6; DNA: TGTGCCAGCAGCTCAGGTTCGGGGTGGGGTCAGCCCCAGCATTTT; CDR3: CASSSGSGWGQPQHF
J: TRBJ2-7; size: .; D: TRBD1; V: TRBV19; DNA: TGTGCCAGTAGTATATGGACAGGTTCCTACGAGCAGTACTTC; CDR3: CASSIWTGSYEQYF
J: TRBJ2-3; size: .; D: TRBD2; V: TRBV19; DNA: TGTGCCACCACGCCCGGGGGGGGCACAGATACGCAGTATTTT; CDR3: CATTPGGGTDTQYF
J: TRBJ2-6; size: .; D: .; V: TRBV7-2; DNA: TGTGCCAGCAGCTTACCCCAGGGGTCTGGGGCCAACGTCCTGACTTTC; CDR3: CASSLPQGSGANVLTF
J: TRBJ2-7; size: .; D: .; V: TRBV23-1; DNA: TGCGCCAGCAGTCAAAAGACAGGCCCCAGCTCCTACGAGCAGTACTTC; CDR3: CASSQKTGPSSYEQYF
J: TRBJ1-2; size: .; D: .; V: TRBV28; DNA: TGTGCCAGCTATTACAGGGCGGAAAACTATGGCTACACCTTC; CDR3: CASYYRAENYGYTF
J: TRBJ1-6; size: .; D: TRBD1; V: TRBV10-3; DNA: TGTGCCATCAGCCCAACAGGGGGTGATTCACCCCTCCACTTT; CDR3: CAISPTGGDSPLHF
J: TRBJ2-7; size: .; D: TRBD1; V: TRBV7-9; DNA: TGTGCCAGCAGCTTAGGAGGGGGACAGGGGGCAGGCGAGCAGTACTTC; CDR3: CASSLGGGQGAGEQYF
J: TRBJ2-3; size: .; D: TRBD1; V: TRBV10-1; DNA: TGCGCCAGCAGTGAAGGGACAGGGGGGTATACGCAGTATTTT; CDR3: CASSEGTGGYTQYF
J: TRBJ1-2; size: .; D: .; V: TRBV29-1; DNA: TGCAGCGTCAGGGAAAGTACTCGCTATGGCTACACCTTC; CDR3: CSVRESTRYGYTF
J: TRBJ2-7; size: .; D: .; V: TRBV6-6; DNA: TGTGCCAGCAGTCCTCAGGGCTCCTACGAGCAGTACTTC; CDR3: CASSPQGSYEQYF
J: TRBJ2-2; size: .; D: TRBD2; V: TRBV10-2; DNA: TGCGCCATCATAGCGGGGGAGAACACCGGGGAGCTGTTTTTT; CDR3: CAIIAGENTGELFF
J: TRBJ2-7; size: .; D: .; V: TRBV4-3; DNA: TGCGCCAGCAGCCAAGAATTGTCGGACAAATACTACGAGCAGTACTTC; CDR3: CASSQELSDKYYEQYF
J: TRBJ1-2; size: few; D: .; V: TRBV30; DNA: TGTGCCTGGACCCGAGGGACATTCGGCTACACCTTC; CDR3: CAWTRGTFGYTF
J: TRBJ2-4; size: .; D: .; V: TRBV7-2; DNA: TGTGCCAGCAGCCACCAATCGGGCGGGGAAAACATTCAGTACTTC; CDR3: CASSHQSGGENIQYF
J: TRBJ2-7; size: once; D: .; V: TRBV19; DNA: TGTGCCAGTAGTTTTAAAATTGACGGGTCCTACGAGCAGTACTTC; CDR3: CASSFKIDGSYEQYF
J: TRBJ1-2; size: few; D: TRBD1; V: TRBV28; DNA: TGTGCCAGCTCCTCAGGGGGCAGCAACTATGGCTACACCTTC; CDR3: CASSSGGSNYGYTF
J: TRBJ2-7; size: once; D: .; V: TRBV6-1; DNA: TGTGCCAGCAGTGAAAGCTATCTCTACGAGCAGTACTTC; CDR3: CASSESYLYEQYF
J: TRBJ2-1; size: .; D: TRBD2; V: TRBV24-1; DNA: TGTGCCACCAGTGACAAACTAGCGGGTAGCTACAATGAGCAGTTCTTC; CDR3: CATSDKLAGSYNEQFF
J: TRBJ1-4; size: .; D: TRBD1; V: TRBV7-6; DNA: TGTGCCAGCAGCTCCCTGGACAGGGCGAACAAAAAAACTGTTTTT; CDR3: CASSSLDRANKKTVF
J: TRBJ2-1; size: .; D: TRBD2; V: TRBV19; DNA: TGTGCCAGTAGGCGAGAGTGGGGTAGCGGGAGGGGGTCCTACAATGAGCAGTTCTTC; CDR3: CASRREWGSGRGSYNEQFF
J: TRBJ2-1; size: .; D: .; V: TRBV19; DNA: TGTGCCAGTAGTTTAAGGGGCGGGGCAAGGAGCTCCTACAATGAGCAGTTCTTC; CDR3: CASSLRGGARSSYNEQFF
J: TRBJ2-1; size: .; D: .; V: TRBV14; DNA: TGTGCCAGCAGCCAGTATGGGCTAGCTCGAAATGAGCAGTTCTTC; CDR3: CASSQYGLARNEQFF
J: TRBJ2-3; size: .; D: .; V: TRBV15; DNA: TGTGCCACCAGCAGAGACTACACAGATACGCAGTATTTT; CDR3: CATSRDYTDTQYF
J: TRBJ1-5; size: .; D: .; V: TRBV7-8; DNA: TGTGCCAGCAGCTTAATCGGGGGGCTCAGCAATCAGCCCCAGCATTTT; CDR3: CASSLIGGLSNQPQHF
J: TRBJ2-7; size: .; D: TRBD1; V: TRBV3-1/TRBV3-2; DNA: TGTGCCAGCAGCCGGGGACAGGTTGCCTCCTACGAGCAGTACTTC; CDR3: CASSRGQVASYEQYF
J: TRBJ2-2; size: .; D: TRBD2; V: TRBV3-1/TRBV3-2; DNA: TGTGCCAGCAGACACGGACTAGCGGCAAACACCGGGGAGCTGTTTTTT; CDR3: CASRHGLAANTGELFF
J: TRBJ2-7; size: once; D: .; V: TRBV2; DNA: TGTGCCAGCTCCAACACAGGTATACAGTACGAGCAGTACTTC; CDR3: CASSNTGIQYEQYF
J: TRBJ1-6; size: .; D: .; V: TRBV30; DNA: TGTGCCTGGAGCGCTAATAATTCACCCCTCCACTTT; CDR3: CAWSANNSPLHF